The 9 T cell receptor beta chains presented below share a single source sample, sequenced in a study of cytomegalovirus exposure and HLA in healthy donors. The study ran its PCR with 60 Vbeta and 13 Jbeta primers. Clones were sequenced by immunoSEQ multiplex PCR, and TCRdb holds only the in-frame ones, with some missing. The sample carries approximately 200,000 clones, 65% to 85% recorded once. Sequencing input: PBMCs. These TCRs come from a woman younger than 35 in good health and CMV-seronegative.

The V gene is TRBV19, the J gene TRBJ2-6; D is unresolved. The CDR3 is 16 residues long. Germline V lookup: CDR1 LNHDA, CDR2 SQIVND (reference sequence). V lost 11 bases, J lost 0 bases, and 17 bases lay in between. CDR3 protein: CAGSFTDLSGANVLTF. The DNA of the CDR3 is TGTGCCGGTTCCTTCACAGATCTCTCTGGGGCCAACGTCCTGACTTTC.

The rearrangement links TRBV27 to TRBJ2-1, with D perhaps matching TRBD1 (6 bases). The CDR3 totals 15 residues. V was pared by 5 bases and J by 1 base, with 12 bases between. Germline values: CDR1 MNHEY, CDR2 SMNVEV (reference sequence). DNA for the CDR3: TGTGCCAGCAGTCCCGGGACACAATCCTACAATGAGCAGTTCTTC. Translating it yields CASSPGTQSYNEQFF.

The chain uses TRBV28 and TRBJ1-4; 9 nucleotides align to TRBD1. Looked up from germline, CDR1 is MDHEN and CDR2 is SYDVKM. Unmatched junction bases numbered 6, after V lost 6 bases and J lost 7 bases. This CDR3 region has 14 residues. CDR3 bases: TGTGCCAGCAGGGTACAGGGGGCGCGTGAAAAACTGTTTTTT. Translated: CASRVQGAREKLFF.

This chain connects TRBV25-1 to TRBJ2-1; 9 bases fit TRBD2. The germline V gene encodes CDR1 MGHDK and CDR2 SYGVNS. J gave up 8 bases and V 9 bases, and 5 bases lay outside the gene matches. The length of the CDR3 is 12 residues. DNA for the CDR3: TGTGCCAGTTCTCTAGCGGGATATGAGCAGTTCTTC. Translated, it gives CASSLAGYEQFF. Together with reference TRBV25-1 and TRBJ2-1, the CDR3 gives the full variable domain: EADIYQTPRYLVIGTGKKITLECSQTMGHDKMYWYQQDPGMELHLIHYSYGVNSTEKGDLSSESTVSRIRTEHFPLTLESARPSHTSQYLCASSLAGYEQFFGPGTRLTVL.

This rearrangement joins TRBV27 to TRBJ2-7; 8 bases line up with TRBD1. V shed 8 bases, J shed 2 bases, and the junction held 8 bases outside the gene matches. The CDR3 runs to 14 residues. The germline CDR1 and CDR2 sequences are MNHEY and SMNVEV (reference sequence). CDR3 residues: CASGMDRDPYEQYF. DNA for the CDR3: TGTGCCAGCGGGATGGACAGGGACCCCTACGAGCAGTACTTC.

This chain uses TRBV19 with TRBJ1-1; 7 bases map to TRBD1. The CDR3 extends over 15 amino acids. V trimming: 7 bases; J trimming: 3 bases; junction bases outside the gene matches: 11. Germline V gene sequence: CDR1 LNHDA, CDR2 SQIVND (reference sequence). CDR3 sequence reads: CASISTGRKDTEAFF. The CDR3 nucleotides are TGTGCCAGTATCTCGACAGGGAGGAAGGACACTGAAGCTTTCTTT.

Here the CDR3 DNA reads TGTGCCAGCAGTGACAGGGGGGATACGCAGTATTTT. Translating it yields CASSDRGDTQYF. The V gene is TRBV6-5, the J gene TRBJ2-3; 9 bases are shared with TRBD1. The V and J ends lost 5 bases and 6 bases, in that order; junction bases with no gene match: 0. Germline V CDR1 and CDR2: MNHEY, SVGAGI. The CDR3 is 12 residues long.

The chain has TRBV14 and TRBJ2-1; 8 bases line up with TRBD2. The CDR3 contains 16 residues. From germline, CDR1 is SGHDN and CDR2 FVKESK. V lost 0 bases and J lost 7; bases outside the gene matches: 8. CDR3 in amino acids: CASSQEKGLVRNEQFF. The DNA for the CDR3 is TGTGCCAGCAGCCAAGAGAAGGGACTAGTCAGAAATGAGCAGTTCTTC.

In its sample, this clone was seen once. The chain has TRBV2 and TRBJ2-5, with 12 bases matching TRBD2. The CDR3 is made up of 16 amino acids. Germline values: CDR1 SNHLY, CDR2 FYNNEI. Unmatched junction bases numbered 5, after V lost 5 bases and J lost 1 base. The CDR3 coding sequence is TGTGCCAGCAGTACTCCGGGACTAGCGGGCCAAGAGACCCAGTACTTC. Translating gives CASSTPGLAGQETQYF. Filled out from reference TRBV2 and TRBJ2-5, the complete variable domain reads EPEVTQTPSHQVTQMGQEVILRCVPISNHLYFYWYRQILGQKVEFLVSFYNNEISEKSEIFDDQFSVERPDGSNFTLKIRSTKLEDSAMYFCASSTPGLAGQETQYFGPGTRLLVL.